Listed below are T cell receptor beta chains from one sample, sequenced in a study of blood T cell repertoires in COVID-19. Assay used: immunoSEQ multiplex PCR; TCRdb lists only in-frame clones, some missing. The table lists roughly 86,000 clones, approximately 83% of them singletons. Material for sequencing was peripheral blood. Receptor source: a man aged 55 to 70 with acute or convalescent COVID-19. The CDR3 runs from the conserved cysteine through the conserved F or W. D genes are given only for firm matches. Only some rows state a clone size, as once, few, many or a class for expanded clones.

D,size,V,J,CDR3,DNA
TRBD2,-,TRBV20-1,TRBJ2-5,CSRLASQTQYF,TGCAGCCGACTAGCTAGCCAGACCCAGTACTTC
-,-,TRBV2,TRBJ1-5,CASSARQLYSNQPQHF,TGTGCCAGCAGTGCAAGACAGCTTTATAGCAATCAGCCCCAGCATTTT
TRBD2,once,TRBV11-1,TRBJ2-3,CASSFTGGSTDTQYF,TGTGCCAGCAGCTTCACGGGGGGGAGCACAGATACGCAGTATTTT
TRBD1,-,TRBV30,TRBJ1-4,CAWSDRDRGFEKLFF,TGTGCCTGGAGCGACCGGGACAGAGGGTTTGAAAAACTGTTTTTT
TRBD1,once,TRBV6-5,TRBJ2-7,CASSIGQAISYEQYF,TGTGCCAGCAGCATCGGACAGGCAATCTCCTACGAGCAGTACTTC
TRBD1,-,TRBV2,TRBJ1-2,CASRWTGGGYTF,TGTGCCAGCAGGTGGACAGGAGGGGGCTACACCTTC
TRBD1,-,TRBV6-4,TRBJ2-7,CASSDREPYEQYF,TGTGCCAGCTCGGACAGGGAACCCTACGAGCAGTACTTC
-,-,TRBV12-3/TRBV12-4,TRBJ1-1,CASSIGGTEAFF,TGTGCCAGCAGCATAGGGGGAACTGAAGCTTTCTTT
TRBD2,-,TRBV6-5,TRBJ2-5,CASRRTSGYQETQYF,TGTGCCAGCAGGAGGACTAGCGGGTACCAAGAGACCCAGTACTTC
-,-,TRBV19,TRBJ2-2,CASSILGGQRNTGELFF,TGTGCCAGTAGCATTTTGGGGGGACAGCGGAACACCGGGGAGCTGTTTTTT
TRBD1,-,TRBV5-5,TRBJ2-5,CASSLRTGGGETQYF,TGTGCCAGCAGCTTGCGGACAGGGGGTGGAGAGACCCAGTACTTC
TRBD2,-,TRBV6-5,TRBJ2-7,CASRPTSGSSYEQYF,TGTGCCAGCAGACCTACTAGCGGGAGCTCCTACGAGCAGTACTTC
-,-,TRBV4-1,TRBJ1-4,CASSQASATNEKLFF,TGCGCCAGCAGCCAAGCTAGTGCAACTAATGAAAAACTGTTTTTT
-,-,TRBV3-1/TRBV3-2,TRBJ1-1,CASSQQVSEAFF,TGTGCCAGCAGCCAACAGGTTTCTGAAGCTTTCTTT
-,-,TRBV12-3/TRBV12-4,TRBJ2-1,CASSLEVLEQFF,TGTGCCAGCAGTCTGGAGGTGCTTGAGCAGTTCTTC
TRBD2,-,TRBV9,TRBJ2-5,CASSQGLAEKETQYF,TGTGCCAGCAGTCAGGGACTAGCGGAAAAAGAGACCCAGTACTTC
TRBD1,-,TRBV13,TRBJ2-4,CASSLAQDRSDKNIQYF,TGTGCCAGCAGCTTAGCCCAGGACAGGTCGGACAAAAACATTCAGTACTTC
TRBD1,-,TRBV27,TRBJ2-7,CASSVNRDSAYEQYF,TGTGCCAGCAGTGTCAATCGGGACAGCGCCTACGAGCAGTACTTC
-,-,TRBV29-1,TRBJ1-2,CSVIKGDGYTF,TGCAGCGTTATCAAGGGGGATGGCTACACCTTC
-,once,TRBV5-1,TRBJ2-6,CASRQTGSGANVLTF,TGCGCCAGCAGGCAAACAGGCTCCGGGGCCAACGTCCTGACTTTC
-,-,TRBV5-1,TRBJ1-1,CASSVRDTNTEAFF,TGCGCCAGCAGCGTACGGGACACGAACACTGAAGCTTTCTTT
-,once,TRBV11-2,TRBJ2-5,CASSPDSRRTQYF,TGTGCCAGCAGCCCGGACAGCCGACGGACCCAGTACTTC
TRBD1,once,TRBV3-1/TRBV3-2,TRBJ2-1,CASSQDIGQGASVEQFF,TGTGCCAGCAGCCAAGATATCGGACAGGGGGCATCGGTTGAGCAGTTCTTC
-,-,TRBV6-6,TRBJ1-2,CASSFPQGPYGYTF,TGTGCCAGCAGTTTCCCCCAGGGCCCCTATGGCTACACCTTC
TRBD1,once,TRBV9,TRBJ1-4,CASSLGQGALEKLFF,TGTGCCAGCAGCTTAGGACAGGGGGCGTTGGAAAAACTGTTTTTT
-,few,TRBV9,TRBJ2-1,CASSVAVPDSPYNEQFF,TGTGCCAGCAGCGTAGCGGTTCCGGACAGTCCCTACAATGAGCAGTTCTTC
TRBD1,-,TRBV12-3/TRBV12-4,TRBJ2-5,CASSLGGWETQYF,TGTGCCAGCAGCCTAGGGGGCTGGGAGACCCAGTACTTC
-,-,TRBV2,TRBJ1-2,CASSRERVPNYGYTF,TGTGCCAGCTCCCGAGAGCGGGTACCCAACTATGGCTACACCTTC